Given below is one T cell receptor (beta chain) in context. The antigen is undetermined. This record comes from a study of post-analysis software for immune sequencing data. Overall study context: In terms of disease course, relapsing-remitting, secondary progressive and progressive-relapsing multiple sclerosis were included.

Study results and caveats: In multiple sclerosis, normalized Chao1 diversity was significantly below that of controls. Under F measure analysis, samples from one preparation batch co-clustered strongly. With TRBV5-6, TRBV5-1 and TRBV20-1 included, about five TRBV segments were more frequent in patients than in controls.

Unique molecular identifiers tagged the TCR beta cDNA libraries. The source material, about 0.9 to 11 million T cells, gave rise to 510,000 or so cDNA molecules. TCRdb re-called the PCR reads through MiXCR, storing one row per CDR3 protein. The table shows hundreds of thousands of distinct CDR3 sequences, with roughly 40% occurring only once. CDR1 is SGHRS, CDR2 YFSETQ, per germline. J was trimmed by 11 bases and V by 5 bases; bases with no gene match: 11. This CDR3 comprises 15 residues. The source of this sequence is a girl aged 5 to 17 with multiple sclerosis. This chain joins TRBV5-1 and TRBJ1-6; TRBD1 agrees at 9 bases. The source material was blood. The CDR3 DNA is TGCGCCAGCAGACGAACCGGGACAGGGCAGACACCCCTCCACTTT. It is translated as CASRRTGTGQTPLHF.